Listed below are T cell receptor beta chains from one sample, sequenced in a study of identical twins. MiXCR, applied by TCRdb to the 5' RACE reads, yields one record per CDR3 protein. The data show fewer than 250,000 distinct CDR3 sequences, with 6% to 8.5% seen just once and around 5.4% held by the top ten. These data also formed part of another study, on yellow fever vaccine responses in identical twins.

Sequenced material: CD8+ T cells sorted from blood. These receptor sequences come from a woman aged 18-29 years in good health. The CDR3 runs from the conserved cysteine through the conserved F or W. The D gene is left open where the match is weak. The size of a clone is reported for some rows only, either as once, few or many, or as a class for expanded clones.

clone_size d_call j_call v_call cdr3_nt cdr3_aa
. . TRBJ1-1 TRBV15 TGTGCCACCAATCTCGGAGGGATGAACACTGAAGCTTTCTTT CATNLGGMNTEAFF
many . TRBJ2-5 TRBV11-2 TGTGCCAGCAGCCCCCGGGGCGGGATCTCTCCCACTTTGGACACCCTGGAGACCCAGTACTTC CASSPRGGISPTLDTLETQYF
many . TRBJ1-1 TRBV28 TGTGCCAGCAGTTTGTCTATCACTGAAGCTTTCTTT CASSLSITEAFF
many TRBD1 TRBJ1-2 TRBV28 TGTGCCAGCAGTGCCCCGCAGGGGGCGACGGACGAAACACCATATGGCTACACCTTC CASSAPQGATDETPYGYTF
. . TRBJ1-1 TRBV4-1 TGCGCCAGCAGCCAAGAAGTCGGGGGCCCGAACACTGAAGCTTTCTTT CASSQEVGGPNTEAFF
many TRBD1 TRBJ2-1 TRBV5-1 TGCGCCAGCAGCCCACAAGACTTGGACAGGGGGCATCTCGATGAGCAGTTCTTC CASSPQDLDRGHLDEQFF
few . TRBJ1-4 TRBV20-1 TGCAGTGCTAGAGTTCAAGAGGCTGAAAAACTGTTTTTT CSARVQEAEKLFF
few . TRBJ2-3 TRBV10-3 TGTGCCATCAGTGAGACCTCTGGCCTCACAGATACGCAGTATTTT CAISETSGLTDTQYF
many TRBD2 TRBJ2-1 TRBV20-1 TGCAGTGCAGGACTAGTGGGTGAGCAGTTCTTC CSAGLVGEQFF
many . TRBJ2-2 TRBV6-5 TGTGCCAGCAGTTACTCGAGTCCCGGGGAGCTGTTTTTT CASSYSSPGELFF
. TRBD2 TRBJ2-3 TRBV9 TGTGCCAGCAGCGTAGAACGGGGGCAGCGGGGGAAAACAGATACGCAGTATTTT CASSVERGQRGKTDTQYF
many . TRBJ1-1 TRBV12-3/TRBV12-4 TGTGCCAGCAGTTTAGCGGCGGGTAGATCCATCGTCGCTGAAGCTTTCTTT CASSLAAGRSIVAEAFF
. TRBD2 TRBJ2-5 TRBV24-1 TGTGCCACCAGTGATGGTGGGAGACTAGCGGGAGTTGAGGGAGAGACCCAGTACTTC CATSDGGRLAGVEGETQYF
. . TRBJ2-3 TRBV9 TGTGCCAGCAGCGTCGGTCGGGGGGATACGCAGTATTTT CASSVGRGDTQYF
many . TRBJ1-2 TRBV12-3/TRBV12-4 TGTGCCAGCAGTTTAGGCCTTGACGGTGGCTACACCTTC CASSLGLDGGYTF
. . TRBJ2-3 TRBV7-3 TGTGCCAGCGGGGCCGGGGGAGATACGCAGTATTTT CASGAGGDTQYF
few . TRBJ2-2 TRBV7-6 TGTGCCAGCAGGAAAGGGTCCGGCGAAACGAACACCGGGGAGCTGTTTTTT CASRKGSGETNTGELFF
. . TRBJ2-3 TRBV20-1 TGCAGTGCCCTCGGGACCCGTAGCACAGATACGCAGTATTTT CSALGTRSTDTQYF
. . TRBJ1-1 TRBV2 TGTGCCAACGGACGGATGAACACTGAAGCTTTCTTT CANGRMNTEAFF
many . TRBJ2-2 TRBV12-3/TRBV12-4 TGTGCCAGCAGCCTGGGATCGAACACCGGGGAGCTGTTTTTT CASSLGSNTGELFF
few TRBD2 TRBJ2-1 TRBV24-1 TGTGCCACCAGTGATTTCAGCGGGGGGGCCTTTGAGCAGTTCTTC CATSDFSGGAFEQFF
many . TRBJ2-2 TRBV7-8 TGTGCCAGCAGTCCAGGACAGAACACCGGGGAGCTGTTTTTT CASSPGQNTGELFF
many . TRBJ1-2 TRBV7-9 TGTGCCAGCAGCAGAATAGGGTATGGCTACACCTTC CASSRIGYGYTF
few TRBD2 TRBJ2-3 TRBV20-1 TGCAGTGCTAGACTTTATATTGGACTAGCGGGGACCTTCACAGATACGCAGTATTTT CSARLYIGLAGTFTDTQYF
few TRBD1 TRBJ2-1 TRBV18 TGTGCCAGCTCAAAGAGGGGGCCGTCCTACAATGAGCAGTTCTTC CASSKRGPSYNEQFF
many . TRBJ2-1 TRBV10-3 TGTGCCATCAGTGACCCTCAGCTGCACAATGAGCAGTTCTTC CAISDPQLHNEQFF
many . TRBJ1-2 TRBV7-9 TGTGCCAGCAGCTTAGGACATACGGTCTACACCTTC CASSLGHTVYTF
. TRBD2 TRBJ2-1 TRBV5-1 TGCGCCAGCAGTCTTTCTAGCGGGGGTCCCAATGAGCAGTTCTTC CASSLSSGGPNEQFF
. TRBD1 TRBJ2-1 TRBV14 TGTGCCAGCAGCCAAGTTCTGGACAGGGAAACCAACCTATACAATGAGCAGTTCTTC CASSQVLDRETNLYNEQFF
. . TRBJ2-4 TRBV7-8 TGTGCCAGCAGCTTAGTGGTGACAGAAAACATTCAGTACTTC CASSLVVTENIQYF
many TRBD2 TRBJ2-4 TRBV4-1 TGCGCCAGCAGCCAGGGTATACCGGGACTAGCTCACGGCAAAAACATTCAGTACTTC CASSQGIPGLAHGKNIQYF
few . TRBJ2-1 TRBV12-3/TRBV12-4 TGTGCCAGCAGTTCAAAAACAGGGATATACAATGAGCAGTTCTTC CASSSKTGIYNEQFF
many TRBD1 TRBJ1-2 TRBV6-1 TGTGCCAGCAGCGTAGGACAGGACTATGGCTACACCTTC CASSVGQDYGYTF
few TRBD2 TRBJ2-1 TRBV4-1 TGCGCCAGCAGCCAAGATCCTAGCGGGCCCAATGAGCAGTTCTTC CASSQDPSGPNEQFF
. TRBD1 TRBJ2-6 TRBV5-5 TGTGCCAGCAGCTTTAGGACAGGGCCTCGCTCTGGGGCCAACGTCCTGACTTTC CASSFRTGPRSGANVLTF
. . TRBJ2-7 TRBV12-3/TRBV12-4 TGTGCCAGCAGCCCCTATCGGTACTCCTACGAGCAGTACTTC CASSPYRYSYEQYF
. . TRBJ2-6 TRBV7-8 TGTGCCAGCAGCTTAGGGAGCAGAGCACTTAGCTCTGGGGCCAACGTCCTGACTTTC CASSLGSRALSSGANVLTF
many . TRBJ2-5 TRBV4-1 TGCGCCAGCAGCCAAGGGGTGAAAGAGACCCAGTACTTC CASSQGVKETQYF
. TRBD2 TRBJ2-3 TRBV3-1 TGTGCCATCAGCCCTGCCCTAGCGGTAGGAAACACAGATACGCAGTATTTT CAISPALAVGNTDTQYF
many . TRBJ1-1 TRBV4-1 TGCGCCAGCAGCCAATCAGGGGCAAGCATAACTTTCTTT CASSQSGASITFF
few . TRBJ2-1 TRBV5-6 TGTGCCAGCAGCTTGGATTTTGGCAGGGGGGCCGGCAATGAGCAGTTCTTC CASSLDFGRGAGNEQFF
many TRBD1 TRBJ2-7 TRBV29-1 TGCAGCGTTGAAACAGGGGGGACCTACGAGCAGTACTTC CSVETGGTYEQYF
once TRBD2 TRBJ2-1 TRBV6-2/TRBV6-3 TGTGCCAGCAGTTACTCTACTAGCGGGGGGGTCTATGAGCAGTTCTTC CASSYSTSGGVYEQFF
many TRBD1 TRBJ2-1 TRBV9 TGTGCCAGCAGCCCTTGGACAGGGCTAGACAATGAGCAGTTCTTC CASSPWTGLDNEQFF
many TRBD2 TRBJ2-1 TRBV12-3/TRBV12-4 TGTGCCAGCAGCCCTAGCGGGGGCTCCTACAATGAGCAGTTCTTC CASSPSGGSYNEQFF